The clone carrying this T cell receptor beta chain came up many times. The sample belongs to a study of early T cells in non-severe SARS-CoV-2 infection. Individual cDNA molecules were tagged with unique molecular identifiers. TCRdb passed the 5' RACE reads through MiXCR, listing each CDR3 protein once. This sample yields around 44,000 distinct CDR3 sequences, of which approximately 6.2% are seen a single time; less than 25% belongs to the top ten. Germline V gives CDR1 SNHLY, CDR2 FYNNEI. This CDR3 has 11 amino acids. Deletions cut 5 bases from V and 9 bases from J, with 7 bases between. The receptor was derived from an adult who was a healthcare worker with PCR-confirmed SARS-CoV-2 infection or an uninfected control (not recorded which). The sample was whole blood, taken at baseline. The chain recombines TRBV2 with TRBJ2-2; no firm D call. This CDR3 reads CASSPLRELFF. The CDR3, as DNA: TGTGCCAGCAGTCCTCTTAGGGAGCTGTTTTTT.